The 29 T cell receptor beta chains presented below share a single source sample, sequenced in a study of blood T cell repertoires in COVID-19. Only in-frame clones appear in the TCRdb table, and some are missing; sequencing was by immunoSEQ multiplex PCR. The sample has tens of thousands of clones; more than 80% are singletons. The sample taken for sequencing was peripheral blood. These receptors originate from a woman of 80 years or more with active COVID-19.

The chain employs TRBV21-1 and TRBJ1-5. TRBV21-1 is marked as a pseudogene. The CDR3 spans 17 residues. The CDR3 coding sequence is TGTGCCAGCAGCAAATGTCGAGTGCTCTATAGCAATCAGCCCCAGCATTTT. Protein sequence: CASSKCRVLYSNQPQHF.

V and J are TRBV2 and TRBJ2-3; maybe TRBD1 (6 bases). Germline CDR1 is SNHLY and CDR2 is FYNNEI. The CDR3 spans 16 residues. V was pared by 3 bases and J by 2 bases, with 15 bases between. CDR3 DNA: TGTGCCAGCAGTGAGTTGAGGGGGTTGTCCACAGATACGCAGTATTTT. It yields the protein CASSELRGLSTDTQYF.

V gene TRBV5-8 combines with J gene TRBJ2-7, with TRBD2 identical over 9 bases. The CDR3 is made up of 15 amino acids. CDR1 and CDR2 (germline): SGHTS, YDEGEE. J lost 2 bases, V lost 0 bases, and 3 bases had no gene match. The CDR3 coding sequence is TGTGCCAGCAGCTTGGGGGTAGCGGGAGCCTACGAGCAGTACTTC. Translated: CASSLGVAGAYEQYF. Looking up the rest from reference TRBV5-8 and TRBJ2-7 gives the full variable domain: EAGVTQSPTHLIKTRGQQATLRCSPISGHTSVYWYQQALGLGLQFLLWYDEGEERNRGNFPPRFSGRQFPNYSSELNVNALELEDSALYLCASSLGVAGAYEQYFGPGTRLTVT.

This clone has only one observation. The V and J genes are TRBV4-2 and TRBJ2-6; TRBD2 might be the D (6 bases). In germline, CDR1 is LGHNA, CDR2 YNFKEQ. V gave up 6 bases and J gave up 0 bases, with 6 bases separating them. The CDR3 consists of 14 residues. The CDR3 here is CASRRDSGANVLTF. The CDR3 coding sequence is TGTGCCAGCAGGCGGGACTCTGGGGCCAACGTCCTGACTTTC.

The chain carries TRBV30 and TRBJ1-1; possibly TRBD1 for D (6 bases). The ends were cut back, 3 bases at V and 4 bases at J, with 12 bases in the middle. Germline V gene sequence: CDR1 GTSNPN, CDR2 SVGIG (reference sequence). The CDR3 loop spans 13 amino acids. In nucleotides, the CDR3 is TGTGCCTGGAGGAAAATACAGGGCACTGAAGCTTTCTTT. Its protein product is CAWRKIQGTEAFF.

This rearrangement joins TRBV10-2 to TRBJ2-7; 10 bases match TRBD2. Looked up from germline, CDR1 is WSHSY and CDR2 is SAAADI. The CDR3 contains 16 residues. The DNA of the CDR3 is TGCGCTCGAAGCAGTCGACTAGCGGGCTTTGAGGACGAGCAGTACGTC. As protein: CARSSRLAGFEDEQYV.

The CDR3 loop is CASSLTGTSNEQFF. In nucleotides, the CDR3 is TGTGCCAGCAGTTTAACCGGGACTAGCAATGAGCAGTTCTTC. This rearrangement joins TRBV28 to TRBJ2-1; 8 nucleotides align to TRBD2. CDR3 size: 14 residues. With 2 bases clipped from V and 6 bases from J, the junction kept 3 bases outside the gene matches. Germline V gene lookup returns CDR1 MDHEN and CDR2 SYDVKM.

This clone has just one count. The J gene is TRBJ2-5, the V gene TRBV11-2; a weak D match, TRBD2 (6 bases). The CDR3 consists of 15 residues. Germline CDR1 is SGHAT and CDR2 is FQNNGV. Trimming removed 7 bases from V and 5 bases from J, with 20 bases in between. This chain's CDR3 is CASTSPGQGGETQYF. The CDR3 DNA is TGTGCCAGCACCTCGCCAGGGCAGGGAGGCGAGACCCAGTACTTC.

The chain couples TRBV7-9 to TRBJ1-4, with TRBD1 matching 9 bases. CDR1 and CDR2 (germline): SEHNR, FQNEAQ (reference sequence). The CDR3 runs to 15 residues. V gave up 8 bases and J gave up 5 bases; unmatched junction bases: 9. CDR3 coding DNA: TGTGCCAGCCGGTATTCGGGACAGGGAAATGAAAAACTGTTTTTT. Its translation: CASRYSGQGNEKLFF.

The chain combines TRBV5-1 with TRBJ2-7; 8 bases map to TRBD1. Germline CDR1 reads SGHRS; CDR2 reads YFSETQ. The CDR3 runs 14 residues. J gave up 3 bases and V 2 bases, and 4 bases lay outside the gene matches. In DNA, the CDR3 is TGCGCCAGCAGCTTTGGACAGGGTGGCTACGAGCAGTACTTC. It yields the protein CASSFGQGGYEQYF.

The gene calls are TRBV5-1 and TRBJ2-2; 7 positions match TRBD1. The CDR3 totals 15 residues. CDR1 and CDR2 (germline): SGHRS, YFSETQ. V trimming: 3 bases; J trimming: 4 bases; junction bases outside the gene matches: 6. CDR3 in amino acids: CASSSWGQSTGELFF. CDR3 DNA: TGCGCCAGCAGCTCATGGGGACAGTCCACCGGGGAGCTGTTTTTT.

V is TRBV5-1 and J is TRBJ2-6; 10 nucleotides line up with TRBD1. V was clipped by 6 bases and J by 2 bases; unmatched bases: 11. Germline CDR1 is SGHRS and CDR2 is YFSETQ. The CDR3 has 18 residues. The CDR3 reads CASNSGTGVLAGANVLTF. The CDR3 bases are TGCGCCAGCAATTCCGGGACAGGGGTATTGGCTGGGGCCAACGTCCTGACTTTC. The full variable domain, its missing parts supplied by reference TRBV5-1 and TRBJ2-6, is KAGVTQTPRYLIKTRGQQVTLSCSPISGHRSVSWYQQTPGQGLQFLFEYFSETQRNKGNFPGRFSGRQFSNSRSEMNVSTLELGDSALYLCASNSGTGVLAGANVLTFGAGSRLTVL.

CDR3 DNA: TGTGCCACCAGTGATACCGGACACGGGACCGGGGAGCTGTTTTTT. Translating gives CATSDTGHGTGELFF. The gene calls are TRBV24-1 and TRBJ2-2, with D possibly being TRBD1 (5 bases). Between the trimmed V and J ends, which lost 3 bases and 5 bases, there was a span of 12 bases. From germline, CDR1 is KGHDR and CDR2 SFDVKD. This CDR3 has 15 amino acids.

J is TRBJ2-1 and V is TRBV27, with 9 bases matching TRBD2. Germline CDR1 and CDR2: MNHEY and SMNVEV (reference sequence). V lost 5 bases to trimming and J lost 0 bases; unmatched junction nucleotides: 5. The length of the CDR3 is 16 residues. For the CDR3, the DNA is TGTGCCAGCAGTGTCTTAGCGGGAGCCTCCTACAATGAGCAGTTCTTC. Protein sequence: CASSVLAGASYNEQFF.

The J gene is TRBJ1-1, the V gene TRBV10-3; tentative D call: TRBD1 (5 bases). Trimming removed 6 bases at V and 6 bases at J, with 8 bases between. CDR3 length: 11 residues. Germline-derived CDR1 and CDR2 are ENHRY and SYGVKD. The CDR3 DNA reads as TGTGCCATCAGGGGGGAGGCTGAAGCTTTCTTT. Residues: CAIRGEAEAFF.

The gene calls are TRBV7-2 and TRBJ1-4; 10 bases are shared with TRBD1. V gave up 5 bases and J gave up 5 bases; unmatched junction bases: 5. The length of the CDR3 is 15 residues. Germline V gene lookup returns CDR1 SGHTA and CDR2 FQGNSA. CDR3 bases: TGTGCCAGCAGCACGGGGACAGGGGAAAATGAAAAACTGTTTTTT. Amino acid sequence: CASSTGTGENEKLFF.

The genes are TRBV7-2 and TRBJ2-3, with 11 bases lining up with TRBD2. V was pared by 5 bases and J by 0 bases, with 13 bases of the junction left unmatched. This CDR3 region has 19 residues. Germline V CDR1 and CDR2: SGHTA, FQGNSA. The chain's CDR3 is CASSPIAGGSLSSTDTQYF. The CDR3 DNA reads as TGTGCCAGCAGCCCGATAGCGGGAGGGTCCCTTTCAAGCACAGATACGCAGTATTTT. Filled out from reference TRBV7-2 and TRBJ2-3, the complete variable domain reads GAGVSQSPSNKVTEKGKDVELRCDPISGHTALYWYRQSLGQGLEFLIYFQGNSAPDKSGLPSDRFSAERTGGSVSTLTIQRTQQEDSAVYLCASSPIAGGSLSSTDTQYFGPGTRLTVL.

This chain uses TRBV7-9 with TRBJ1-2; 10 bases align to TRBD1. V shed 5 bases, J shed 8 bases, and the junction held 8 bases outside the gene matches. The CDR3 sequence is 14 residues long. The germline gives CDR1 SEHNR, CDR2 FQNEAQ (reference sequence). Here the CDR3 reads CASSPTGGPLGYTF. The CDR3 DNA reads as TGTGCCAGCAGCCCGACAGGGGGCCCCCTCGGCTACACCTTC.

V usage is TRBV6-5 and J usage is TRBJ1-6, with 7 bases that match TRBD1. The CDR3 loop spans 14 amino acids. CDR1 MNHEY and CDR2 SVGAGI come from the germline V gene. V gave up 5 bases and J gave up 9 bases; unmatched junction bases: 7. CDR3 coding DNA: TGTGCCAGCAGTCCGACAGGGACTGCTTCACCCCTCCACTTT. Translated, it gives CASSPTGTASPLHF.

The chain has TRBV4-1 and TRBJ2-2; D may be TRBD2 (6 bases). Deletions cut 1 base from V and 6 bases from J, with 6 bases between. Germline CDR1 is MGHRA and CDR2 is YSYEKL. The CDR3 loop spans 13 amino acids. This CDR3 is CASSQAGAGELFF. For the CDR3, the DNA is TGCGCCAGCAGCCAAGCGGGGGCCGGGGAGCTGTTTTTT.

In its sample, this clone was seen once. The chain joins TRBV24-1 to TRBJ1-4; D may be TRBD1 (5 bases). Germline-derived CDR1 and CDR2 are KGHDR and SFDVKD. Between the trimmed V and J ends, which lost 5 bases and 7 bases, there was a span of 10 bases. This CDR3 has 13 residues. The CDR3 loop is CATSVSGIEKLFF. The CDR3 DNA reads TGTGCCACCAGTGTGTCAGGGATTGAAAAACTGTTTTTT.

This rearrangement joins TRBV5-6 to TRBJ1-5; unclear D gene. Germline-derived CDR1 and CDR2 are SGHDT and YYEEEE. The CDR3 length is 13 residues. Trimming left V 1 base short and J 3 bases short, with 5 bases between. The DNA of the CDR3 is TGTGCCAGCAGCTTGTTCTCCAATCAGCCCCAGCATTTT. Its translation: CASSLFSNQPQHF.

The chain carries TRBV6-4 and TRBJ2-2; perhaps TRBD2 as D (6 bases). The CDR3 is 13 amino acids. Between the trimmed V and J ends, which lost 4 bases and 7 bases, there was a span of 10 bases. In germline, CDR1 is MRHNA, CDR2 SNTAGT. The CDR3: CASSVMEGGELFF. The CDR3 nucleotides read TGTGCCAGCAGTGTAATGGAGGGCGGGGAGCTGTTTTTT.

This sequence joins TRBV11-2 and TRBJ1-1; D remains ambiguous. The CDR3 runs to 13 residues. Germline CDR1 and CDR2: SGHAT and FQNNGV. The germline V and J ends were trimmed by 5 bases and 1 base, with 8 bases remaining between them. The chain's CDR3 is CASSQVRNTEAFF. Here the CDR3 DNA reads TGTGCCAGCAGCCAGGTACGGAACACTGAAGCTTTCTTT.

The chain joins TRBV19 to TRBJ1-5, with D perhaps TRBD1 (5 bases). Germline V gene lookup returns CDR1 LNHDA and CDR2 SQIVND (reference sequence). CDR3 length: 16 residues. With 3 bases removed from V and 2 bases from J, the gap between germline ends came to 14 bases. CDR3 region: CASSIRDWGGNQPQHF. The CDR3 DNA reads as TGTGCCAGTAGTATTCGGGACTGGGGTGGCAATCAGCCCCAGCATTTT.

This clone appeared a single time. The chain recombines TRBV4-2 with TRBJ2-3, with 7 bases fitting TRBD2. The CDR3 length is 16 residues. Per germline, CDR1 LGHNA and CDR2 YNFKEQ. With 5 bases clipped from V and 4 bases from J, the junction kept 12 bases outside the gene matches. The CDR3 protein is CASSVETSMEADTQYF. CDR3 coding DNA: TGTGCCAGCAGCGTTGAGACTAGCATGGAGGCAGATACGCAGTATTTT.

This sequence joins TRBV5-4 and TRBJ2-5; TRBD2 is a possible D gene (6 bases). V was cut by 4 bases and J by 2 bases, with 12 bases left in between. Germline CDR1 reads SGHNT; CDR2 reads YYREEE (reference sequence). The CDR3 is made up of 14 amino acids. The CDR3 nucleotides are TGTGCCAGCAGCCCCTGGGCGGGGCAAGAGACCCAGTACTTC. This sequence encodes CASSPWAGQETQYF.

The chain links TRBV28 to TRBJ1-1, with D possibly TRBD1 on 6 matching bases. Between the trimmed V and J ends, which lost 5 bases and 4 bases, there was a span of 17 bases. The CDR3 totals 15 residues. Germline assignment: CDR1 MDHEN and CDR2 SYDVKM. This CDR3 is CASSPTGQGTTEAFF. Written as DNA, the CDR3 is TGTGCCAGCAGTCCGACGGGACAAGGGACCACTGAAGCTTTCTTT.

The chain joins TRBV19 to TRBJ1-5; possibly TRBD1 for D (5 bases). The CDR3 loop spans 13 amino acids. V shed 6 bases and J shed 6 bases, with 12 bases lying between them. Germline CDR1 reads LNHDA; CDR2 reads SQIVND (reference sequence). In DNA, the CDR3 is TGTGCCAGTAGGGACGGGGGGAGTCAGCCCCAGCATTTT. Translated: CASRDGGSQPQHF.